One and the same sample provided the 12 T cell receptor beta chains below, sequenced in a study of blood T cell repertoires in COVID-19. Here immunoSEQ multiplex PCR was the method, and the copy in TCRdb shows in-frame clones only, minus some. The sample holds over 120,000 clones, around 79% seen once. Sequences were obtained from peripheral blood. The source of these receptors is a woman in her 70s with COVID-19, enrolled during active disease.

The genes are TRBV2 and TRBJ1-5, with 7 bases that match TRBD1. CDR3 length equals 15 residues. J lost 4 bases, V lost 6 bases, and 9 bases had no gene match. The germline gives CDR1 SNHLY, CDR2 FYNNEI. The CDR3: CASRYRDSANQPQHF. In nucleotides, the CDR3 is TGTGCCAGCAGGTACCGGGACAGTGCAAATCAGCCCCAGCATTTT.

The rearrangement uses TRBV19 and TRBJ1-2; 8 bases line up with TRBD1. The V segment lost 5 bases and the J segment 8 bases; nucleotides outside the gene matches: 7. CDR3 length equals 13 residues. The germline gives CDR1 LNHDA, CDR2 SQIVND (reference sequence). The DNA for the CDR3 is TGTGCCAGTAGTTCCCTTTCAGGGGGCGGCTACACCTTC. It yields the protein CASSSLSGGGYTF.

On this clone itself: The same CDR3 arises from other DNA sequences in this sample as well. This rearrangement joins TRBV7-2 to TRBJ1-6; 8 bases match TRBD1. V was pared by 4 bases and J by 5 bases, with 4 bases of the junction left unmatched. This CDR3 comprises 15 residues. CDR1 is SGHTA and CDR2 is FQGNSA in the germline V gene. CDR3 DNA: TGTGCCAGCAGCTCACAGGGGGGGAATAATTCACCCCTCCACTTT. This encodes CASSSQGGNNSPLHF.

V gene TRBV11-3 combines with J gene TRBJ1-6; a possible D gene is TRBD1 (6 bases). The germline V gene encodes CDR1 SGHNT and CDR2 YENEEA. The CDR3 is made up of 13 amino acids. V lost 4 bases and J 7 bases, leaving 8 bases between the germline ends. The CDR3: CASSSGQNSPLHF. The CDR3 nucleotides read TGTGCCAGCAGCTCGGGACAAAATTCACCCCTCCACTTT.

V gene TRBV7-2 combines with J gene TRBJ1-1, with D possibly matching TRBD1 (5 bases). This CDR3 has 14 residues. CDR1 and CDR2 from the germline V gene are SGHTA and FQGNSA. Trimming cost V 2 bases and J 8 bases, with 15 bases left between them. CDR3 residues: CASSLSGGADEAFF. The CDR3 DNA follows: TGTGCCAGCAGCTTAAGTGGTGGGGCAGACGAAGCTTTCTTT. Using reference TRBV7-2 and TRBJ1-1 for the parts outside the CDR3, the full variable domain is GAGVSQSPSNKVTEKGKDVELRCDPISGHTALYWYRQSLGQGLEFLIYFQGNSAPDKSGLPSDRFSAERTGGSVSTLTIQRTQQEDSAVYLCASSLSGGADEAFFGQGTRLTVV.

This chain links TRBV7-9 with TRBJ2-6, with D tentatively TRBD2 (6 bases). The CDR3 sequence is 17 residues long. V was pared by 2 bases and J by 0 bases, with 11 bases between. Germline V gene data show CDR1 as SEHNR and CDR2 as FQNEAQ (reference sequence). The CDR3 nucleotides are TGTGCCAGCAGCTTACTCGCCGGGGGCTCTGGGGCCAACGTCCTGACTTTC. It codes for CASSLLAGGSGANVLTF. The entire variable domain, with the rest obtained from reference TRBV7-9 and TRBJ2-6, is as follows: DTGVSQNPRHKITKRGQNVTFRCDPISEHNRLYWYRQTLGQGPEFLTYFQNEAQLEKSRLLSDRFSAERPKGSFSTLEIQRTEQGDSAMYLCASSLLAGGSGANVLTFGAGSRLTVL.

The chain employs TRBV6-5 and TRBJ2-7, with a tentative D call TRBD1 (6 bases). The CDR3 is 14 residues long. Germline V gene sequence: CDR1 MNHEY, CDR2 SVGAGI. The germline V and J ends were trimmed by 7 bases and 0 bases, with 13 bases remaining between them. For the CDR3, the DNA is TGTGCCAGCACCGGACAGATGTTCTCCTACGAGCAGTACTTC. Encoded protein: CASTGQMFSYEQYF.

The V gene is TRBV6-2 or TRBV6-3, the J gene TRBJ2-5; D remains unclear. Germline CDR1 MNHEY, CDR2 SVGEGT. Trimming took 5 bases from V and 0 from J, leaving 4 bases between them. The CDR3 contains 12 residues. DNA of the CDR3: TGTGCCAGCAGTCCGTACCAAGAGACCCAGTACTTC. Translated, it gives CASSPYQETQYF.

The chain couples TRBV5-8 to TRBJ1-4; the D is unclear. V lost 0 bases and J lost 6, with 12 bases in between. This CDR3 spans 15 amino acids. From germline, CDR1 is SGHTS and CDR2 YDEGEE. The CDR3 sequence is CASSLGTEQYEKLFF. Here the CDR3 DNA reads TGTGCCAGCAGCTTGGGAACAGAGCAGTATGAAAAACTGTTTTTT.

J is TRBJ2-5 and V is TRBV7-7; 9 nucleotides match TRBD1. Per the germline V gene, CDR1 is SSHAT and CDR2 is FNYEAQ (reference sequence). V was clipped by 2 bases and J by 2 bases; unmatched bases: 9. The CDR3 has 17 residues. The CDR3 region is CASSLRGSTGGQETQYF. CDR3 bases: TGTGCCAGCAGCTTAAGGGGGTCGACAGGGGGGCAAGAGACCCAGTACTTC.

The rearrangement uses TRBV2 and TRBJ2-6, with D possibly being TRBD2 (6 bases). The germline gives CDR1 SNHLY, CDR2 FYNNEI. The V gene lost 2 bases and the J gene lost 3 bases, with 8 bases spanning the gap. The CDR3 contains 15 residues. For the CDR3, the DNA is TGTGCCAGCAGTGAACAGGGAGGTGGGGCCAACGTCCTGACTTTC. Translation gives CASSEQGGGANVLTF.

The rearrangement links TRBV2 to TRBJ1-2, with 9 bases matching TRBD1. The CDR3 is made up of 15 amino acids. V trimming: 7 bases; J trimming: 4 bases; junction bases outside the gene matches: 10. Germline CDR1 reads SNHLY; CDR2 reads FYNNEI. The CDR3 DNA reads TGTGCCAGCAACGATGGGGACAGGGAGGGCTATGGCTACACCTTC. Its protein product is CASNDGDREGYGYTF.